This T cell receptor beta chain originates from a study of T cell responses to AZD1222 COVID-19 vaccine. Per the germline V gene, CDR1 is MNHNY and CDR2 is SVGAGI (reference sequence). Trimming shortened V by 5 bases and J by 8 bases, and 12 bases separated the two germline ends. This CDR3 is built from 12 residues. Using immunoSEQ multiplex PCR, the repertoire was profiled, and TCRdb retains in-frame clones only, with some absent. The table lists fewer than 110,000 clones, about 85% of them singletons. Sequencing was performed on peripheral blood, taken on day 0 of AZD1222 vaccination. This chain joins TRBV6-6 and TRBJ1-2, with D possibly TRBD1 on 6 matching bases. This sequence was found in an adult in good health. In DNA, the CDR3 is TGTGCCAGCAGTCTACAGGGTAGCGGCTACACCTTC. Translating it yields CASSLQGSGYTF.